This passage covers 8 T cell receptor beta chains from one sample sequenced in a study of blood T cell repertoires in COVID-19. This table comes from immunoSEQ multiplex PCR, and its TCRdb copy is limited to in-frame clones, with some not included. The table has more than 85,000 clones, roughly 87% seen once. Source material: peripheral blood. The receptors were gathered from a woman aged 55-70 years with acute or convalescent COVID-19.

The chain couples TRBV30 to TRBJ1-2; 8 bases are a match to TRBD1. V was clipped by 0 bases and J by 6 bases; unmatched bases: 18. This CDR3 is built from 18 residues. The V gene's germline CDR1 is GTSNPN and CDR2 SVGIG (reference sequence). CDR3: CAWSVPRDRRGGGNGYTF. The CDR3 nucleotides are TGTGCCTGGAGTGTACCCCGGGACAGGCGCGGCGGTGGGAATGGCTACACCTTC.

This sequence joins TRBV7-3 and TRBJ2-5; 8 bases fit TRBD1. Germline-derived CDR1 and CDR2 are SGHTA and FQGTGA. V was clipped by 5 bases and J by 4 bases; unmatched bases: 9. The CDR3 extends over 15 amino acids. CDR3 in amino acids: CASSTGTGGLETQYF. In DNA, the CDR3 is TGTGCCAGCAGCACAGGGACAGGTGGATTAGAGACCCAGTACTTC.

The rearrangement links TRBV28 to TRBJ1-5; 9 bases map to TRBD1. There are 16 residues in the CDR3. Germline CDR1 MDHEN, CDR2 SYDVKM. The junction had 12 bases not matched to a gene; V was cut back by 8 bases and J by 4 bases. As DNA, the CDR3 is TGTGCCAGCTCTCCTTATACCGGGACAGGGAATCAGCCCCAGCATTTT. Its translation is CASSPYTGTGNQPQHF.

The rearrangement joins TRBV5-4 to TRBJ1-4; perhaps TRBD1 as D (5 bases). With 4 bases removed from V and 7 bases from J, the gap between germline ends came to 14 bases. The CDR3 covers 14 residues. Germline CDR1 reads SGHNT; CDR2 reads YYREEE (reference sequence). The CDR3 DNA follows: TGTGCCAGCAGCCCCAAACTTCAGGGTGAAAAACTGTTTTTT. As protein: CASSPKLQGEKLFF. The complete variable domain, with remaining parts taken from reference TRBV5-4 and TRBJ1-4, reads ETGVTQSPTHLIKTRGQQVTLRCSSQSGHNTVSWYQQALGQGPQFIFQYYREEENGRGNFPPRFSGLQFPNYSSELNVNALELDDSALYLCASSPKLQGEKLFFGSGTQLSVL.

The rearrangement joins TRBV7-8 to TRBJ1-1; the match to TRBD1 covers 8 bases. V lost 5 bases and J lost 7; bases outside the gene matches: 12. The CDR3 covers 15 residues. CDR1 and CDR2 from the germline V gene are SGHVS and FQNEAQ. The CDR3 DNA sequence: TGTGCCAGCAGCATCGAACAGGGGGGCTCTGGTGAAGCTTTCTTT. It yields the protein CASSIEQGGSGEAFF.

V is TRBV11-3 and J is TRBJ2-5, with 9 bases fitting TRBD2. V lost 1 base, J lost 3 bases, and 0 bases stayed unmatched. The germline gives CDR1 SGHNT, CDR2 YENEEA. The CDR3 covers 14 residues. CDR3 in amino acids: CASSLGLAEETQYF. CDR3 DNA sequence: TGTGCCAGCAGCTTAGGACTAGCGGAAGAGACCCAGTACTTC.

This clone occurred a few times. The chain recombines TRBV3-1 (or the pseudogene TRBV3-2) with TRBJ2-2; 9 bases are shared with TRBD1. Trimming cost V 4 bases and J 5 bases; bases outside gene matches: 8. This CDR3 has 16 amino acids. Germline-derived CDR1 and CDR2 are LGHDT and YNNKEL (reference sequence). The CDR3 DNA reads as TGTGCCAGCAGCCCCCGGACAGGGGTGGTGACCGGGGAGCTGTTTTTT. It encodes CASSPRTGVVTGELFF.

The J gene is TRBJ2-1, the V gene TRBV6-4; 10 positions agree with TRBD2. CDR3 length: 17 amino acids. V was clipped by 2 bases and J by 4 bases; unmatched bases: 8. The germline V gene encodes CDR1 MRHNA and CDR2 SNTAGT. The CDR3 DNA reads as TGTGCCAGCAGTGACACCATAGCGGGAGGACCTTACAATGAGCAGTTCTTC. Translation: CASSDTIAGGPYNEQFF.